A single T cell receptor (beta chain) is shown here with its context. Its matching antigen is unknown. The data derive from a study of OX40 agonist ivuxolimab in advanced cancers. Findings and caveats of the study: With doses of 0.1 to 3.0 mg/kg, CD4+ and CD8+ blood T cells had undergone clonal expansion by week 6.

V was pared by 2 bases and J by 8 bases, with 3 bases between. Per germline, CDR1 SGHTA and CDR2 FQGNSA. The CDR3 extends over 10 amino acids. Systemic immunosuppression or a history of autoimmune disease excluded patients. The method was immunoSEQ multiplex PCR; TCRdb's version includes in-frame clones alone and lacks a portion of them. The top ten hold about 0.89% of the sample, which has approximately 94,000 clones, around 91% seen once. The chain uses TRBV7-2 and TRBJ1-1; D is uncertain. This sequence was found in an adult with an advanced solid tumor such as melanoma, head and neck, liver or kidney cancer. The sequenced sample was CD4+ or CD8+ T cells sorted from blood, obtained in a trial of the OX40 agonist ivuxolimab. The CDR3 loop reads CASSLKEAFF. DNA of the CDR3: TGTGCCAGCAGCTTAAAGGAAGCTTTCTTT.